These 22 T cell receptor beta chains were all obtained from the same sample, sequenced in a study of CD8+ T cells in alopecia areata. RNA was isolated and reverse transcribed to cDNA, the sequencing template. The repertoire was sequenced with immunoSEQ multiplex PCR; TCRdb's copy has only in-frame clones and lacks some. This repertoire shows over 150,000 clones, just under 60% found once; its top ten account for about 14%. This sample comprised CD4+ T cells sorted from blood, obtained at week 0. The origin of the receptors is a human donor with alopecia areata.

The CDR3 DNA is TGCGCCAGCAGCTTGGGGGTACGGGAGCAAGAGACCCAGTACTTC. It encodes CASSLGVREQETQYF. This chain joins TRBV5-1 and TRBJ2-5, with D maybe TRBD2 (6 bases). The length of the CDR3 is 15 residues. Trimming took off 0 bases at V and 2 bases at J, with 11 bases between the two ends. Germline lookup yields CDR1 SGHRS and CDR2 YFSETQ.

The chain links TRBV30 to TRBJ2-5, with D maybe TRBD2 (5 bases). The ends were cut back, 0 bases at V and 5 bases at J, with 10 bases in the middle. In germline, CDR1 is GTSNPN, CDR2 SVGIG (reference sequence). This CDR3 contains 13 residues. The DNA for the CDR3 is TGTGCCTGGAGTGTCTCGGGGATGGAGACCCAGTACTTC. Protein sequence: CAWSVSGMETQYF. Filled out from reference TRBV30 and TRBJ2-5, the complete variable domain reads SQTIHQWPATLVQPVGSPLSLECTVEGTSNPNLYWYRQAAGRGLQLLFYSVGIGQISSEVPQNLSASRPQDRQFILSSKKLLLSDSGFYLCAWSVSGMETQYFGPGTRLLVL.

V is TRBV29-1 and J is TRBJ1-3; no reliable D call. CDR3 size: 14 residues. CDR1 is SQVTM and CDR2 is ANQGSEA in the germline V gene. Trimming stripped 5 bases from V and 1 base from J, with 12 bases between. CDR3 sequence reads: CSVHLGSSGNTIYF. CDR3 coding DNA: TGCAGCGTTCATTTGGGGTCTTCTGGAAACACCATATATTTT.

A remark on this clone: The junction and the germline gene differ at one end; a read error may be behind it. This chain links TRBV29-1 with TRBJ2-5, with 9 bases aligning to TRBD2. The length of the CDR3 is 13 residues. Germline V gene sequence: CDR1 SQVTM, CDR2 ANQGSEA. The CDR3, as DNA: TGCAGCGTTCGAGCGGGGGGCCAAGGGACCCAGTACTTC. This sequence encodes CSVRAGGQGTQYF.

This chain uses TRBV5-1 with TRBJ2-7, with no clear D. The CDR3 is 14 amino acids. Trimming stripped 0 bases from V and 0 bases from J, with 7 bases between. Germline V lookup: CDR1 SGHRS, CDR2 YFSETQ. The CDR3 spells CASSLVQSSYEQYF. The CDR3 nucleotides are TGCGCCAGCAGCTTGGTGCAGAGCTCCTACGAGCAGTACTTC.

The rearrangement joins TRBV11-1 to TRBJ2-1; D is undetermined. Germline lookup yields CDR1 SGHAT and CDR2 FQDESV (reference sequence). The V gene lost 5 bases and the J gene lost 7 bases, with 12 bases spanning the gap. The CDR3 has 13 amino acids. CDR3 DNA sequence: TGTGCCAGCAGCCCTAGTCCTAGGAATGAGCAGTTCTTC. Protein: CASSPSPRNEQFF.

The gene calls are TRBV7-6 and TRBJ2-7; 9 positions agree with TRBD1. The CDR3 totals 14 residues. Looked up from germline, CDR1 is SGHVS and CDR2 is FNYEAQ. V lost 5 bases to trimming and J lost 4 bases; unmatched junction nucleotides: 6. CDR3 sequence: CASSEGTGLYEQYF. In DNA, the CDR3 is TGTGCCAGCAGCGAGGGGACAGGGCTATACGAGCAGTACTTC.

The table lists this clone with a few counts. The chain uses TRBV27 and TRBJ2-7; 7 bases agree with TRBD1. Germline CDR1 MNHEY, CDR2 SMNVEV (reference sequence). This CDR3 is 16 amino acids long. With 2 bases clipped from V and 4 bases from J, the junction kept 11 bases outside the gene matches. CDR3 nucleotides: TGTGCCAGCAGTTTAGGAGTCCAGAACAGGGGATACGAGCAGTACTTC. Its protein product is CASSLGVQNRGYEQYF.

This clone was seen ten or more times. The CDR3 loop is CSVGTKRNYGYTF. As DNA, the CDR3 is TGCAGCGTGGGGACCAAAAGGAACTATGGCTACACCTTC. V usage is TRBV29-1 and J usage is TRBJ1-2; tentatively, D is TRBD1 (5 bases). Deletions cut 6 bases from V and 2 bases from J, with 13 bases between. Germline V gene sequence: CDR1 SQVTM, CDR2 ANQGSEA. CDR3 size: 13 residues.

This clone was recorded once. V is TRBV6-5 and J is TRBJ2-7; 9 bases are a match to TRBD2. V dropped 7 bases and J dropped 5; count of bases not matched to a gene: 6. Per the germline V gene, CDR1 is MNHEY and CDR2 is SVGAGI. The CDR3 has 13 residues. CDR3 sequence (DNA): TGTGCCAGCACCCTGCGGGGGGGCCACGAGCAGTACTTC. Its protein product is CASTLRGGHEQYF.

The V call is TRBV6-5, the J call TRBJ1-1; possible D gene TRBD1, 6 bases. This CDR3 comprises 15 residues. CDR1 and CDR2 from the germline V gene are MNHEY and SVGAGI. The V end lost 0 bases, the J end lost 6 bases, and 14 bases lay between the germline ends. The DNA of the CDR3 is TGTGCCAGCAGTTACTCCGAAGGGGGGGCTTCTGAAGCTTTCTTT. The encoded protein is CASSYSEGGASEAFF.

As for this clone: Germline is not matched at one junction end, which may reflect a read error. The chain uses TRBV7-2 and TRBJ2-6, with unresolved D. The length of the CDR3 is 15 residues. Per germline, CDR1 SGHTA and CDR2 FQGNSA. The DNA for the CDR3 is TGCGCCAGCAGTTCGGCCCACTCTGGGGCCAACGTCCTGACTTTC. This translates into CASSSAHSGANVLTF. Full variable domain (missing parts from reference TRBV7-2 and TRBJ2-6): GAGVSQSPSNKVTEKGKDVELRCDPISGHTALYWYRQSLGQGLEFLIYFQGNSAPDKSGLPSDRFSAERTGGSVSTLTIQRTQQEDSAVYLCASSSAHSGANVLTFGAGSRLTVL.

The chain has TRBV5-1 and TRBJ1-1, with unresolved D. V gave up 3 bases and J gave up 6 bases, with 15 bases separating them. This CDR3 has 14 residues. Germline CDR1 and CDR2: SGHRS and YFSETQ. The CDR3 region is CASSSRGVAAEAFF. The DNA for the CDR3 is TGCGCCAGCAGCTCGCGGGGAGTGGCGGCTGAAGCTTTCTTT.

The J gene is TRBJ2-7, the V gene TRBV27; TRBD1 might be the D (5 bases). This CDR3 comprises 14 residues. Germline V gene sequence: CDR1 MNHEY, CDR2 SMNVEV (reference sequence). V lost 3 bases, J lost 1 base, and 10 bases lay in between. In nucleotides, the CDR3 is TGTGCCAGCAGTTTCCAGGGTAGGTCCTACGAGCAGTACTTC. Its translation: CASSFQGRSYEQYF.

The J gene is TRBJ1-2, the V gene TRBV7-9; no clear D. V lost 4 bases to trimming and J lost 8 bases, with 8 bases between them. Germline lookup yields CDR1 SEHNR and CDR2 FQNEAQ (reference sequence). CDR3 length: 11 amino acids. The CDR3 DNA sequence: TGTGCCAGCAGCTCCTTATCGGGCTACACCTTC. Translation: CASSSLSGYTF.

V is TRBV4-2 and J is TRBJ1-3, with D hard to call. V lost 1 base and J lost 0, with 13 bases in between. The CDR3 length is 17 residues. Looked up from germline, CDR1 is LGHNA and CDR2 is YNFKEQ. The CDR3 DNA reads TGTGCCAGCAGCCAAGCGACTTCGAGGGTCTCTGGAAACACCATATATTTT. Protein: CASSQATSRVSGNTIYF.

The chain links TRBV30 to TRBJ2-7; D remains ambiguous. The CDR3 is 14 amino acids. Germline V gene sequence: CDR1 GTSNPN, CDR2 SVGIG (reference sequence). The ends were cut back, 0 bases at V and 4 bases at J, with 13 bases in the middle. CDR3 sequence: CAWSVRFLGYEQYF. The DNA of the CDR3 is TGTGCCTGGAGTGTAAGGTTTTTGGGATACGAGCAGTACTTC.

The rearrangement joins TRBV19 to TRBJ1-1; 8 bases are shared with TRBD1. From germline, CDR1 is LNHDA and CDR2 SQIVND (reference sequence). The CDR3 is 15 residues long. J gave up 4 bases and V 5 bases, and 9 bases lay outside the gene matches. The CDR3 protein is CASSLRTGSITEAFF. CDR3 in DNA: TGTGCCAGTAGTCTGAGGACAGGGTCGATCACTGAAGCTTTCTTT.

The CDR3 nucleotides are TGTGCCAGTAGTCCAACCCCCACAGGGTCGCGTGAGCAGTTCTTC. This gives the protein CASSPTPTGSREQFF. V and J are TRBV19 and TRBJ2-1; possibly TRBD1 for D (6 bases). Germline V gene sequence: CDR1 LNHDA, CDR2 SQIVND (reference sequence). V was pared by 5 bases and J by 9 bases, with 20 bases between. The CDR3 covers 15 residues.

The rearrangement links TRBV18 to TRBJ2-7; TRBD2 matches 8 bases. CDR3 length equals 15 residues. After removal of 3 bases from V and 4 bases from J, the junction contained 8 bases not matched to a gene. Germline CDR1 reads KGHSH; CDR2 reads LQKENI. CDR3 sequence: CASSPGGLGGYEQYF. The CDR3 coding sequence is TGTGCCAGCTCACCCGGGGGACTAGGGGGTTACGAGCAGTACTTC.

The chain employs TRBV7-8 and TRBJ2-7, with a possible D match to TRBD2 (6 bases). The CDR3 contains 14 residues. V was cut by 1 base and J by 2 bases, with 9 bases left in between. Germline V gene data show CDR1 as SGHVS and CDR2 as FQNEAQ. The CDR3 loop reads CASSLVGGPYEQYF. CDR3 nucleotide sequence: TGTGCCAGCAGCTTAGTGGGGGGTCCCTACGAGCAGTACTTC.

J is TRBJ2-3 and V is TRBV29-1, with 7 bases that match TRBD1. Germline V gene lookup returns CDR1 SQVTM and CDR2 ANQGSEA. This CDR3 is 13 amino acids long. With 6 bases clipped from V and 5 bases from J, the junction kept 8 bases outside the gene matches. Here the CDR3 DNA reads TGCAGCGTCGGACAGGTCGGGGAAGATACGCAGTATTTT. Amino acid sequence: CSVGQVGEDTQYF.